These T cell receptor beta chains were read from a single sample in a study of Ad26.COV2.S vaccination and SARS-CoV-2 variants. Libraries were prepared by immunoSEQ multiplex PCR; TCRdb keeps only in-frame clonotypes and omits some of them. This sample has some 250,000 clones, with roughly 90% found just once. Sequencing was performed on peripheral blood, taken in a trial of Ad26.COV2.S vaccine versus placebo. The receptor source for this set is a person between 18 and 59 years old who received the Ad26.COV2.S COVID-19 vaccine or a placebo. CDR3s leave out the opening cysteine and the closing phenylalanine or tryptophan. Each record gives: J gene, V gene, CDR3 protein.

j_gene: TRBJ2-1
v_gene: TRBV5-1
CDR3aa: ASSLGGLYNEQF

j_gene: TRBJ1-3
v_gene: TRBV7-9
CDR3aa: ASSLAGGHSGNTIY

j_gene: TRBJ2-3
v_gene: TRBV6-2/TRBV6-3
CDR3aa: ASSPFAWAGLTDTQY

j_gene: TRBJ2-3
v_gene: TRBV7-3
CDR3aa: ASSVTGVTDTQY

j_gene: TRBJ2-3
v_gene: TRBV25-1
CDR3aa: ASSRPSGGDTQY

j_gene: TRBJ2-5
v_gene: TRBV7-9
CDR3aa: ASSLESRGETQY

j_gene: TRBJ2-3
v_gene: TRBV6-1
CDR3aa: ASSENRWASGSTDTQY

j_gene: TRBJ2-2
v_gene: TRBV11-2
CDR3aa: ASSLTLPGTGSNTGELF

j_gene: TRBJ1-6
v_gene: TRBV7-9
CDR3aa: ASSLLGLAGSPLH

j_gene: TRBJ2-1
v_gene: TRBV7-9
CDR3aa: ASSVTSGPTNEQF

j_gene: TRBJ2-7
v_gene: TRBV6-2/TRBV6-3
CDR3aa: ASGRYSYEQY

j_gene: TRBJ2-3
v_gene: TRBV6-5
CDR3aa: ASSSPRTTDTQY

j_gene: TRBJ1-3
v_gene: TRBV5-1
CDR3aa: ASSPSTGTPEGYTIY

j_gene: TRBJ2-5
v_gene: TRBV9
CDR3aa: ASSVDRGGETQY

j_gene: TRBJ2-7
v_gene: TRBV7-9
CDR3aa: ASTKDRAYEQY

j_gene: TRBJ2-3
v_gene: TRBV7-2
CDR3aa: ASSPTTGGRARDTQY

j_gene: TRBJ2-7
v_gene: TRBV7-2
CDR3aa: ASSLAGGRSYEQY

j_gene: TRBJ1-3
v_gene: TRBV20-1
CDR3aa: SASRPSGNTIY

j_gene: TRBJ2-1
v_gene: TRBV4-2
CDR3aa: ASSQVGTSGGIYNEQF

j_gene: TRBJ1-2
v_gene: TRBV3-1/TRBV3-2
CDR3aa: ASSQGDWQGGYGYT

j_gene: TRBJ2-7
v_gene: TRBV18
CDR3aa: ASSPPGPRNEQY

j_gene: TRBJ2-3
v_gene: TRBV7-2
CDR3aa: ASSSPGRQYYTQY

j_gene: TRBJ2-7
v_gene: TRBV7-9
CDR3aa: ASSPRDGTYEQY

j_gene: TRBJ2-4
v_gene: TRBV15
CDR3aa: ATSRFFRTHVAKNIQY

j_gene: TRBJ1-2
v_gene: TRBV19
CDR3aa: ASSARTGTGSGYT

j_gene: TRBJ1-5
v_gene: TRBV7-2
CDR3aa: ASSLVWERTNQPQH

j_gene: TRBJ2-5
v_gene: TRBV28
CDR3aa: ATKGSETQY